The 21 T cell receptor beta chains given below trace back to one sample, sequenced in a study of shared clonotypes between healthy human individuals. The table came from immunoSEQ multiplex PCR; TCRdb's copy has only in-frame clones and leaves some out. The data contain roughly 2.2 million clones, about nine tenths of them seen just once; the ten biggest clones take up more than 0.35%. The sequenced material came from naive CD4+ T cells from PBMCs. Subset denoted: CD45RA+ positively selected. The receptors were gathered from a man between 18 and 29 years old in good health. Some clones in this sample may be carry-over from other donors' samples.

The V call is TRBV15, the J call TRBJ2-3, with D unresolved. CDR1 LNHNV and CDR2 YYDKDF come from the germline V gene (reference sequence). Deletions cut 1 base from V and 2 bases from J, with 7 bases between. This CDR3 region has 14 residues. CDR3 sequence reads: CATSRGAPTDTQYF. CDR3 DNA: TGTGCCACCAGCAGAGGAGCCCCCACAGATACGCAGTATTTT.

This rearrangement joins TRBV7-3 to TRBJ2-5; perhaps TRBD1 as D (6 bases). This CDR3 comprises 14 residues. CDR1 and CDR2 from the germline V gene are SGHTA and FQGTGA. Trimming cost V 3 bases and J 0 bases, with 8 bases left between them. CDR3 nucleotide sequence: TGTGCCAGCAGCTTCGACAGGTACCAAGAGACCCAGTACTTC. This codes for CASSFDRYQETQYF.

The gene calls are TRBV2 and TRBJ2-3; the D gene is possibly TRBD1 (5 bases). The CDR3 is 13 residues long. Germline V gene lookup returns CDR1 SNHLY and CDR2 FYNNEI. V gave up 6 bases and J gave up 4 bases, with 11 bases separating them. CDR3 nucleotides: TGTGCCAGCAGCAACCCAGGGTCAGATACGCAGTATTTT. Translation: CASSNPGSDTQYF.

The rearrangement joins TRBV13 to TRBJ2-5; D remains unclear. CDR1 PRHDT and CDR2 FYEKMQ come from the germline V gene (reference sequence). The CDR3 spans 18 residues. Trimming cost V 7 bases and J 3 bases, with 27 bases left between them. The CDR3 region has the DNA TGTGCCAGCACCTCCCTTTTGGGTAAGGGTAGTGGTGAAGAGACCCAGTACTTC. Translated: CASTSLLGKGSGEETQYF.

The chain recombines TRBV5-4 with TRBJ1-2; 9 nucleotides line up with TRBD1. CDR1 and CDR2 from the germline V gene are SGHNT and YYREEE (reference sequence). V dropped 2 bases and J dropped 7; count of bases not matched to a gene: 9. This CDR3 has 15 amino acids. CDR3 sequence: CASSLTTGGGLGYTF. CDR3 DNA sequence: TGTGCCAGCAGCTTAACGACAGGGGGAGGGCTTGGCTACACCTTC. Full variable domain (missing parts from reference TRBV5-4 and TRBJ1-2): ETGVTQSPTHLIKTRGQQVTLRCSSQSGHNTVSWYQQALGQGPQFIFQYYREEENGRGNFPPRFSGLQFPNYSSELNVNALELDDSALYLCASSLTTGGGLGYTFGSGTRLTVV.

The chain combines TRBV29-1 with TRBJ1-1, with TRBD1 matching over 7 bases. V trimming: 6 bases; J trimming: 0 bases; junction bases outside the gene matches: 7. The germline CDR1 and CDR2 sequences are SQVTM and ANQGSEA. CDR3 size: 14 residues. The CDR3 nucleotides are TGCAGCGTCCATCGGGACAGCCTGAACACTGAAGCTTTCTTT. It specifies CSVHRDSLNTEAFF.

The CDR3 DNA follows: TGTGCCAGCAGCCAAGGACAGCGTCCTTGGAATGAGCAGTTCTTC. This sequence encodes CASSQGQRPWNEQFF. The J gene is TRBJ2-1, the V gene TRBV14; the D gene is possibly TRBD1 (5 bases). The CDR3 covers 15 residues. The ends were cut back, 1 base at V and 7 bases at J, with 14 bases in the middle. CDR1 is SGHDN, CDR2 FVKESK, per germline.

This chain joins TRBV15 and TRBJ1-2; TRBD1 matches at 8 bases. With V trimmed by 6 bases and J by 0 bases, 9 bases remained unmatched. Germline V gives CDR1 LNHNV, CDR2 YYDKDF (reference sequence). This CDR3 has 16 residues. For the CDR3, the DNA is TGTGCCACCAGTCGAGTGGGACAGGTCTCTAACTATGGCTACACCTTC. Translation: CATSRVGQVSNYGYTF.

The chain recombines TRBV7-3 with TRBJ1-2; 7 bases match TRBD1. J gave up 6 bases and V 5 bases, and 12 bases lay outside the gene matches. The germline CDR1 and CDR2 sequences are SGHTA and FQGTGA. This CDR3 has 15 amino acids. The CDR3 coding sequence is TGTGCCAGCAGCGCCACCCCACAGGGGAAGGATGGCTACACCTTC. Encoded protein: CASSATPQGKDGYTF.

This clone was recorded a few times. The CDR3 nucleotides read TGTGCCAGTAGCCCGAGGGGCGGAAACACCATATATTTT. Its protein is CASSPRGGNTIYF. The chain links TRBV19 to TRBJ1-3; a weak D match, TRBD1 (5 bases). V dropped 6 bases and J dropped 4 bases, with 10 bases sitting between them. CDR3 length: 13 residues. Germline V gene sequence: CDR1 LNHDA, CDR2 SQIVND (reference sequence). The whole variable domain, remainder taken from reference TRBV19 and TRBJ1-3, is DGGITQSPKYLFRKEGQNVTLSCEQNLNHDAMYWYRQDPGQGLRLIYYSQIVNDFQKGDIAEGYSVSREKKESFPLTVTSAQKNPTAFYLCASSPRGGNTIYFGEGSWLTVV.

This chain links TRBV5-1 with TRBJ1-1; TRBD1 might be the D (5 bases). The length of the CDR3 is 16 residues. V was cut by 4 bases and J by 0 bases, with 16 bases left in between. From germline, CDR1 is SGHRS and CDR2 YFSETQ. The CDR3 DNA is TGCGCCAGCAGCGCGGGGACTGGCCGGATGAACACTGAAGCTTTCTTT. Its protein product is CASSAGTGRMNTEAFF.

The chain links TRBV6-1 to TRBJ2-7, with 12 bases matching TRBD2. Germline V gives CDR1 MNHNS, CDR2 SASEGT. The ends lost 5 bases at V and 4 bases at J; junction bases unmatched: 6. This CDR3 spans 15 amino acids. The CDR3 loop is CASSLGLAGLYEQYF. As DNA, the CDR3 is TGTGCCAGCAGTTTGGGACTAGCGGGTTTATACGAGCAGTACTTC.

To note about this clone: This specimen includes other DNA sequences encoding the same CDR3. The J gene is TRBJ2-7, the V gene TRBV27; possibly TRBD1 for D (6 bases). CDR3 length: 13 residues. With 4 bases removed from V and 0 bases from J, the gap between germline ends came to 7 bases. In germline, CDR1 is MNHEY, CDR2 SMNVEV (reference sequence). The CDR3 spells CASSSDSSYEQYF. CDR3 bases: TGTGCCAGCAGTTCGGACAGCTCCTACGAGCAGTACTTC.

The chain employs TRBV18 and TRBJ2-1; TRBD1 matches 9 bases. The CDR3 contains 15 residues. The V gene end was trimmed by 0 bases and the J gene end by 8 bases; junction bases not matched to a gene: 5. CDR1 KGHSH and CDR2 LQKENI come from the germline V gene. CDR3 in DNA: TGTGCCAGCTCACCACCAGGACAGGGGCCCCATGAGCAGTTCTTC. It is translated as CASSPPGQGPHEQFF.

V usage is TRBV5-4 and J usage is TRBJ2-4; D gene ambiguous. CDR1 and CDR2 (germline): SGHNT, YYREEE (reference sequence). Trimming cost V 2 bases and J 0 bases, with 9 bases left between them. The CDR3 has 15 amino acids. The CDR3 loop reads CASSFSGLAKNIQYF. CDR3 in DNA: TGTGCCAGCAGCTTTTCGGGTCTAGCCAAAAACATTCAGTACTTC.

The rearrangement joins TRBV28 to TRBJ2-3; TRBD2 matches at 7 bases. V shed 3 bases and J 3 bases; nucleotides not matched to a gene: 12. The germline CDR1 and CDR2 sequences are MDHEN and SYDVKM. This CDR3 is 17 amino acids long. The CDR3 sequence is CASSLGGRAFKTDTQYF. DNA of the CDR3: TGTGCCAGCAGTTTGGGGGGGAGGGCCTTCAAGACAGATACGCAGTATTTT.

The chain uses TRBV19 and TRBJ1-3; perhaps TRBD1 as D (5 bases). Deletions cut 8 bases from V and 4 bases from J, with 15 bases between. CDR1 is LNHDA, CDR2 SQIVND, per germline (reference sequence). The CDR3 consists of 14 residues. CDR3 DNA sequence: TGTGCCAGTGGGGACCCCGCGGGCGGAAACACCATATATTTT. Translation gives CASGDPAGGNTIYF.

The chain couples TRBV6-4 to TRBJ2-1; D gene uncertain. Germline lookup yields CDR1 MRHNA and CDR2 SNTAGT. V was clipped by 4 bases and J by 3 bases, with 7 bases between them. This CDR3 has 13 amino acids. CDR3 bases: TGTGCCAGCAGTGTGGATGTCTACAATGAGCAGTTCTTC. Translating it yields CASSVDVYNEQFF.

The rearrangement uses TRBV20-1 and TRBJ2-3; D might be TRBD2 (5 bases). Germline V gene sequence: CDR1 DFQATT, CDR2 SNEGSKA (reference sequence). Trimming cost V 6 bases and J 4 bases, with 8 bases left between them. CDR3 length equals 11 residues. Written as DNA, the CDR3 is TGCAGTGCGTTACTAGCAGATACGCAGTATTTT. Its protein is CSALLADTQYF.

The J gene is TRBJ2-2, the V gene TRBV7-9; TRBD2 is a possible D gene (7 bases). CDR1 SEHNR and CDR2 FQNEAQ come from the germline V gene (reference sequence). V was cut by 5 bases and J by 5 bases, with 15 bases left in between. The CDR3 has 15 residues. The CDR3 DNA sequence: TGTGCCAGCAGCCTAACGGGGGGCAGTACCGGGGAGCTGTTTTTT. This encodes CASSLTGGSTGELFF.

The chain joins TRBV27 to TRBJ2-3; D is ambiguous. The CDR3 spans 18 residues. V lost 5 bases and J lost 1, with 22 bases in between. Germline assignment: CDR1 MNHEY and CDR2 SMNVEV (reference sequence). CDR3 coding DNA: TGTGCCAGCAGTCCCACGCAGGTAACAAGTGGAGGCACAGATACGCAGTATTTT. It codes for CASSPTQVTSGGTDTQYF.